Below, 20 T cell receptor beta chains from the same sample are listed, as sequenced in a study of metastatic and nonmetastatic thyroid tumors. TCRdb reprocessed the PCR reads via MiXCR. This table has roughly 46,000 clones, approximately 26% appearing once. None of the patients had undergone any treatment ahead of thyroid surgery. The sample comprised blood. Receptors originate from a male donor with papillary thyroid cancer or a benign thyroid nodule (not recorded which). Some clones in this sample may be carry-over from other donors' samples.

This clone was seen only a few times. The V call is TRBV6-4, the J call TRBJ1-1, with D maybe TRBD1 (5 bases). The germline V gene has CDR1 MRHNA and CDR2 SNTAGT. V lost 1 base to trimming and J lost 10 bases, with 10 bases between them. The CDR3 length is 12 residues. This chain's CDR3 is CASSDFQGRAFF. DNA for the CDR3: TGTGCCAGCAGTGACTTCCAGGGCCGAGCTTTCTTT.

This clone was counted many times. This rearrangement joins TRBV13 to TRBJ2-7, with 8 nucleotides matching TRBD2. Germline V gives CDR1 PRHDT, CDR2 FYEKMQ (reference sequence). There are 18 residues in the CDR3. Trimming at V came to 5 bases and at J to 1 base, leaving 16 bases not matched to a gene. CDR3 in amino acids: CASSPSGSGSYPSYEQYF. The CDR3 DNA reads TGTGCCAGCAGCCCGAGTGGGAGCGGGAGTTACCCTTCCTACGAGCAGTACTTC.

This chain uses TRBV5-6 with TRBJ1-4, with TRBD1 as a possible D gene (5 bases). CDR3 length equals 16 residues. Trimming stripped 4 bases from V and 7 bases from J, with 20 bases between. The germline V gene encodes CDR1 SGHDT and CDR2 YYEEEE. CDR3 DNA: TGTGCCAGCAGCCCGCGCCGGGACGGATGGGGTGAAAAACTGTTTTTT. This encodes CASSPRRDGWGEKLFF.

Worth noting for this clone: The junction does not match germline at one end; this may be a read error. The rearrangement uses TRBV11-1 and TRBJ2-7; D uncertain. The CDR3 length is 17 residues. CDR1 is SGHAT, CDR2 FQDESV, per germline (reference sequence). The CDR3 sequence: CASSLTEVDPLSDEQYF. CDR3 DNA sequence: TGTGCCAGCAGCTTAACAGAAGTCGACCCCCTCTCCGACGAGCAGTACTTC.

This clone was recorded many times. The chain combines TRBV7-2 with TRBJ2-1; D is unresolved. CDR1 SGHTA and CDR2 FQGNSA come from the germline V gene. The ends were cut back, 4 bases at V and 0 bases at J, with 10 bases in the middle. The CDR3 consists of 15 residues. CDR3 sequence reads: CASSSNIASYNEQFF. The CDR3 DNA reads TGTGCCAGCAGCTCTAATATAGCCTCCTACAATGAGCAGTTCTTC.

This clone was seen a few times. J is TRBJ2-7 and V is TRBV7-8, with 8 bases matching TRBD2. The CDR3 sequence is 16 residues long. The germline CDR1 and CDR2 sequences are SGHVS and FQNEAQ. Trimming at V came to 0 bases and at J to 3 bases, leaving 7 bases not matched to a gene. The CDR3 is CASSLAYSGANYEQYF. The CDR3 DNA follows: TGTGCCAGCAGCTTAGCTTATAGCGGGGCTAACTACGAGCAGTACTTC.

A remark on this clone: One end of the junction fails to match germline, which may point to a read error. The rearrangement joins TRBV18 to TRBJ2-7, with 8 bases lining up with TRBD1. CDR3 length: 13 residues. Germline V gene data show CDR1 as KGHSH and CDR2 as LQKENI. The CDR3 nucleotides are TGCGCCAGCTCGCGGGACAGGAGATACGAGCAGTACTTC. Translated: CASSRDRRYEQYF. The full variable domain, in which reference TRBV18 and TRBJ2-7 provide the parts outside the CDR3, is NAGVMQNPRHLVRRRGQEARLRCSPMKGHSHVYWYRQLPEEGLKFMVYLQKENIIDESGMPKERFSAEFPKEGPSILRIQQVVRGDSAAYFCASSRDRRYEQYFGPGTRLTVT.

There are many counts of this clone. The V and J genes are TRBV20-1 and TRBJ2-7; 9 bases line up with TRBD2. CDR3 length equals 14 residues. After removal of 6 bases from V and 2 bases from J, the junction contained 8 bases not matched to a gene. In germline, CDR1 is DFQATT, CDR2 SNEGSKA (reference sequence). The CDR3 DNA is TGCAGTGCGTCGAGCGGGAGGACCACCTACGAGCAGTACTTC. Encoded protein: CSASSGRTTYEQYF.

A note on this clone: A much bigger clone sits one base away, suggesting this may be a read error. This rearrangement joins TRBV20-1 to TRBJ2-3; 9 bases are a match to TRBD2. Looked up from germline, CDR1 is DFQATT and CDR2 is SNEGSKA (reference sequence). V shed 7 bases and J 6 bases; nucleotides not matched to a gene: 14. The CDR3 sequence is 15 residues long. The chain's CDR3 is CSVIPIAGAGDTQYF. CDR3 nucleotides: TGCAGTGTTATACCGATAGCGGGAGCGGGTGATACGCAGTATTTT.

This clone has at least ten counts. This chain links TRBV20-1 with TRBJ2-3, with 8 bases fitting TRBD1. The CDR3 is 16 amino acids. V was pared by 8 bases and J by 0 bases, with 13 bases of the junction left unmatched. In germline, CDR1 is DFQATT, CDR2 SNEGSKA (reference sequence). The DNA of the CDR3 is TGCAGTAGATCAGGGGGCGTCGAATCTAGCACAGATACGCAGTATTTT. Protein sequence: CSRSGGVESSTDTQYF.

This clone was detected ten times or more. The CDR3 DNA reads TGTGCCAGCAGTGAAGATTGGACAGGGCGCACCGGGGAGCTGTTTTTT. Translation gives CASSEDWTGRTGELFF. The rearrangement links TRBV2 to TRBJ2-2, with TRBD1 identical over 8 bases. Germline trimming cut 1 base from V and 4 bases from J; bases unmatched to any gene: 5. Germline loops: CDR1 SNHLY, CDR2 FYNNEI. The length of the CDR3 is 16 residues.

This clone came up many times. The chain joins TRBV15 to TRBJ2-3; D gene uncertain. The CDR3 is 13 residues long. Trimming left V 0 bases short and J 4 bases short, with 5 bases between. CDR1 is LNHNV and CDR2 is YYDKDF in the germline V gene (reference sequence). The DNA of the CDR3 is TGTGCCACCAGCAGAGATGCGCCAGATACGCAGTATTTT. It specifies CATSRDAPDTQYF.

This clone was recorded a few times. The chain links TRBV6-1 to TRBJ2-7, with D perhaps TRBD1 (6 bases). This CDR3 comprises 15 residues. Between the trimmed V and J ends, which lost 5 bases and 7 bases, there was a span of 21 bases. Germline V gene sequence: CDR1 MNHNS, CDR2 SASEGT. The CDR3 DNA reads as TGTGCCAGCAGTCCAACAGGGAGCCCCCGGGGAGAGCAGTACTTC. Translating gives CASSPTGSPRGEQYF.

This clone was observed a handful of times. The rearrangement uses TRBV10-3 and TRBJ1-2; the match to TRBD1 covers 7 bases. The CDR3 runs to 13 residues. Germline V gene sequence: CDR1 ENHRY, CDR2 SYGVKD. V gave up 7 bases and J gave up 4 bases; unmatched junction bases: 6. As DNA, the CDR3 is TGTGCCATCACGGGAACAGGGGTCTATGGCTACACCTTC. Amino acid sequence: CAITGTGVYGYTF.

This clone was seen ten or more times. J is TRBJ2-7 and V is TRBV3-1, with 7 bases fitting TRBD2. The length of the CDR3 is 13 residues. Germline CDR1 is LGHDT and CDR2 is YNNKEL (reference sequence). Trimming took 4 bases from V and 7 from J; bases not matched to a gene: 7. The CDR3 coding sequence is TGTGCCAGCAGCCGAACTAGCGCGAGGGAGCAGTACTTC. It yields the protein CASSRTSAREQYF.

This clone has ten or more counts. The chain joins TRBV20-1 to TRBJ2-7, with 8 bases identical to TRBD2. This CDR3 is built from 15 residues. The germline V gene encodes CDR1 DFQATT and CDR2 SNEGSKA (reference sequence). J gave up 2 bases and V 0 bases, and 6 bases lay outside the gene matches. Here the CDR3 DNA reads TGCAGTGCTAGAGATTTACTAGCGGAGCCCTACGAGCAGTACTTC. As protein: CSARDLLAEPYEQYF.

V is TRBV20-1 and J is TRBJ1-2; D call uncertain. The germline V gene has CDR1 DFQATT and CDR2 SNEGSKA (reference sequence). With 3 bases removed from V and 1 base from J, the gap between germline ends came to 15 bases. The CDR3 extends over 15 amino acids. CDR3 in amino acids: CSASPSTTGNYGYTF. CDR3 bases: TGCAGTGCTAGCCCCTCTACGACGGGTAACTATGGCTACACCTTC.

The chain joins TRBV7-6 to TRBJ1-2; D might be TRBD1 (5 bases). V was clipped by 3 bases and J by 6 bases, with 20 bases between them. The CDR3 length is 16 residues. Per the germline V gene, CDR1 is SGHVS and CDR2 is FNYEAQ. CDR3 amino acids: CASSLTPPGTENGYTF. The CDR3 DNA follows: TGTGCCAGCAGCTTGACCCCACCCGGGACCGAAAATGGCTACACCTTC.

This clone appeared a few times. The V call is TRBV24-1, the J call TRBJ2-3; D may be TRBD2 (6 bases). V was clipped by 5 bases and J by 6 bases, with 14 bases between them. The CDR3 is made up of 14 amino acids. Per the germline V gene, CDR1 is KGHDR and CDR2 is SFDVKD. As DNA, the CDR3 is TGTGCCACCAGTGGGGAGGTAACGGGGGATACGCAGTATTTT. Its translation is CATSGEVTGDTQYF.

This clone was counted ten times or more. The J gene is TRBJ1-1, the V gene TRBV20-1, with 7 bases fitting TRBD1. Germline V gene sequence: CDR1 DFQATT, CDR2 SNEGSKA (reference sequence). The CDR3 is 12 residues long. The trim removed 3 bases at V and 7 bases at J, leaving 5 bases unmatched. In nucleotides, the CDR3 is TGCAGTGCTAGCCACAGGGGTGGTGAAGCTTTCTTT. This gives the protein CSASHRGGEAFF.